The rows below give T cell receptor beta chains drawn from one sample of a study of Tregs in tolerant kidney transplant recipients. Measured with immunoSEQ multiplex PCR; TCRdb has only the in-frame clones, and not every one. The sample records roughly 64,000 clones, roughly 86% being singletons. This specimen consisted of CD4+ T cells from blood (PBMCs), obtained 6 months after the transplant. All receptors come from a human patient who received a combined kidney and bone marrow transplant. T cells may partly derive from the graft donor. CDR3s include the opening cysteine and the closing phenylalanine or tryptophan. D genes are given only for firm matches. The size field is filled for only some rows; it gives once, few, many or a size class.

J: TRBJ2-6; size: once; V: TRBV29-1; D: TRBD1; DNA: TGCAGCGTTGAAGGGGACAGGGGTTCTGGGGCCAACGTCCTGACTTTC; CDR3: CSVEGDRGSGANVLTF
J: TRBJ1-5; size: NA; V: TRBV5-5; D: NA; DNA: TGTGCCAGCAGCCCGGGAGAGGGAACGGGCAATCAGCCCCAGCATTTT; CDR3: CASSPGEGTGNQPQHF
J: TRBJ2-5; size: NA; V: TRBV25-1; D: NA; DNA: TGTGCCAGCAGTGAGCAGGCTAGCGAACAAGAGACCCAGTACTTC; CDR3: CASSEQASEQETQYF
J: TRBJ2-1; size: NA; V: TRBV10-3; D: TRBD2; DNA: TGTGCCATCAGTGGGCTAGCGGGAAGTCTCTACAATGAGCAGTTCTTC; CDR3: CAISGLAGSLYNEQFF
J: TRBJ2-2; size: few; V: TRBV6-5; D: NA; DNA: TGTGCCAGCACGTCCCGGGGGGAGCTGTTTTTT; CDR3: CASTSRGELFF
J: TRBJ2-7; size: NA; V: TRBV6-5; D: TRBD2; DNA: TGTGCCAGCAGTTATTCCGGGACTAGATCCTACGAGCAGTACTTC; CDR3: CASSYSGTRSYEQYF
J: TRBJ1-4; size: NA; V: TRBV5-1; D: NA; DNA: TGCGCCAGCAGCTTGGACAGGCATAATGAAAAACTGTTTTTT; CDR3: CASSLDRHNEKLFF
J: TRBJ1-1; size: once; V: TRBV5-4; D: NA; DNA: TGTGCCAGCAGCATAACACGCAACACTGAAGCTTTCTTT; CDR3: CASSITRNTEAFF
J: TRBJ2-2; size: NA; V: TRBV5-1; D: TRBD2; DNA: TGCGCCAGCAGCTTGAGCGGGGGGGACACCGGGGAGCTGTTTTTT; CDR3: CASSLSGGDTGELFF
J: TRBJ2-7; size: NA; V: TRBV11-3; D: NA; DNA: TGTGCCAGCAGTGGGGCCTTTCTGGGCGAGCAGTACTTC; CDR3: CASSGAFLGEQYF
J: TRBJ2-7; size: NA; V: TRBV7-2; D: NA; DNA: TGTGCCAGCAGCCCGACGTGGGCCGCACGCGAGCAGTACTTC; CDR3: CASSPTWAAREQYF
J: TRBJ2-3; size: NA; V: TRBV2; D: NA; DNA: TGTGCCAGCAACTTTGGGGGGGGCGCGACAGATACGCAGTATTTT; CDR3: CASNFGGGATDTQYF
J: TRBJ2-2; size: NA; V: TRBV6-5; D: NA; DNA: TGTGCCAGCAGCCCCGGACAGACCACCGGGGAGCTGTTTTTT; CDR3: CASSPGQTTGELFF
J: TRBJ1-5; size: NA; V: TRBV9; D: NA; DNA: TGTGCCAGCAGCGTACAGGTCAATCAGCCCCAGCATTTT; CDR3: CASSVQVNQPQHF
J: TRBJ2-3; size: NA; V: TRBV5-4; D: NA; DNA: TGTGCCAGCAGCTTGGACAGGGGCACAGATACGCAGTATTTT; CDR3: CASSLDRGTDTQYF
J: TRBJ2-1; size: NA; V: TRBV9; D: TRBD2; DNA: TGTGCCAGCAGCCCGACTAGCATACCCTCCTACAATGAGCAGTTCTTC; CDR3: CASSPTSIPSYNEQFF
J: TRBJ1-1; size: NA; V: TRBV2; D: TRBD1; DNA: TGTGCCAGCAGTGAGGACAGGGGGCTCGTCACTGAAGCTTTCTTT; CDR3: CASSEDRGLVTEAFF
J: TRBJ2-1; size: NA; V: TRBV19; D: NA; DNA: TGTGCCAGTAGAGGGAGGGGGTACAATGAGCAGTTCTTC; CDR3: CASRGRGYNEQFF
J: TRBJ2-7; size: NA; V: TRBV10-3; D: TRBD2; DNA: TGTGCCATCAGTCTGGGACTAGCGGGGCCAAGCTCCTACGAGCAGTACTTC; CDR3: CAISLGLAGPSSYEQYF
J: TRBJ2-2; size: NA; V: TRBV19; D: NA; DNA: TGTGCCAGTAGTATAACTAGAAACACCGGGGAGCTGTTTTTT; CDR3: CASSITRNTGELFF
J: TRBJ2-3; size: NA; V: TRBV7-3; D: TRBD2; DNA: TGTGCCAGCAGCTTAAGGGCTTGGCGGGGGACGAACTCTAGCACAGATACGCAGTATTTT; CDR3: CASSLRAWRGTNSSTDTQYF
J: TRBJ2-7; size: once; V: TRBV4-3; D: TRBD2; DNA: TGCGCCAGCAGCCGGGGACTAGCGGGCCACTACGAGCAGTACTTC; CDR3: CASSRGLAGHYEQYF
J: TRBJ2-7; size: NA; V: TRBV5-4; D: TRBD1; DNA: TGTGCCAGCAGCTTGGGGACAGGGGGTAAGAACGAGCAGTACTTC; CDR3: CASSLGTGGKNEQYF
J: TRBJ2-1; size: NA; V: TRBV28; D: NA; DNA: TGTGCCAGCAGCCGGACAGTAGGGTACAATGAGCAGTTCTTC; CDR3: CASSRTVGYNEQFF
J: TRBJ2-3; size: NA; V: TRBV5-1; D: TRBD2; DNA: TGCGCCAGCAGCCCTGGGACTAGCGCAGATACGCAGTATTTT; CDR3: CASSPGTSADTQYF
J: TRBJ2-1; size: NA; V: TRBV9; D: NA; DNA: TGTGCCAGCAGCCCGCGATTCGGGAGCTCCTACAATGAGCAGTTCTTC; CDR3: CASSPRFGSSYNEQFF
J: TRBJ2-5; size: NA; V: TRBV5-4; D: TRBD1; DNA: TGTGCCAGCAGCACCGGACAGGGTACGAGACAAGAGACCCAGTACTTC; CDR3: CASSTGQGTRQETQYF
J: TRBJ1-2; size: NA; V: TRBV6-5; D: TRBD1; DNA: TGTGCCAGCAGTTCCCTAAAGGGACAGGACTATGGCTACACCTTC; CDR3: CASSSLKGQDYGYTF
J: TRBJ2-3; size: NA; V: TRBV6-5; D: NA; DNA: TGTGCCAGCAGTTACTCTAGACTATCAGATACGCAGTATTTT; CDR3: CASSYSRLSDTQYF
J: TRBJ2-1; size: NA; V: TRBV23-1; D: TRBD2; DNA: TGCGCCCGATTGAGACTAGCGGGAGGGCAGTTCTTC; CDR3: CARLRLAGGQFF
J: TRBJ2-5; size: NA; V: TRBV14; D: TRBD2; DNA: TGTGCCAGCAGTCCTCTGGGAGGGACTTTCCAAGAGACCCAGTACTTC; CDR3: CASSPLGGTFQETQYF
J: TRBJ2-4; size: NA; V: TRBV2; D: TRBD1; DNA: TGTGCCAGCAGTAAAGGGACAGGGGGCGATCAAAACATTCAGTACTTC; CDR3: CASSKGTGGDQNIQYF
J: TRBJ1-1; size: NA; V: TRBV9; D: TRBD1; DNA: TGTGCCAGCAGCGTAGTTGGGACAGGTCTACGCACTGAAGCTTTCTTT; CDR3: CASSVVGTGLRTEAFF
J: TRBJ2-3; size: NA; V: TRBV11-3; D: NA; DNA: TGTGCCAGCAGCTTAGACCCCGGGACAGATACGCAGTATTTT; CDR3: CASSLDPGTDTQYF
J: TRBJ1-5; size: NA; V: TRBV28; D: TRBD1; DNA: TGTGCCAGCAGTGACCGGACAGGGGGTCAGCCCCAGCATTTT; CDR3: CASSDRTGGQPQHF
J: TRBJ1-6; size: NA; V: TRBV6-1; D: TRBD1; DNA: TGTGCCGTCCAAACAGGGGGGGATTCACCCCTCCACTTT; CDR3: CAVQTGGDSPLHF
J: TRBJ2-7; size: NA; V: TRBV5-5; D: TRBD1; DNA: TGTGCCAGCAGCTTATGGACAGGGGATGTCGAGCAGTACTTC; CDR3: CASSLWTGDVEQYF
J: TRBJ2-7; size: once; V: TRBV7-2; D: TRBD2; DNA: TGTGCCAGCAGCTTAGCACTAGCGGGAGACGAGCAGTACTTC; CDR3: CASSLALAGDEQYF
J: TRBJ2-3; size: NA; V: TRBV10-3; D: TRBD2; DNA: TGTGCCACAACGGGACTAGCGGGGGGGCCTCACTGGGCAGATACGCAGTATTTT; CDR3: CATTGLAGGPHWADTQYF
J: TRBJ1-4; size: NA; V: TRBV5-4; D: TRBD1; DNA: TGTGCCAGCAGCCCTCCGGGACAGGATGAAAAACTGTTTTTT; CDR3: CASSPPGQDEKLFF
J: TRBJ1-5; size: NA; V: TRBV2; D: NA; DNA: TGTGCCAGCAGTGCATCAGGTGGGGGGTATCAGCCCCAGCATTTT; CDR3: CASSASGGGYQPQHF
J: TRBJ2-7; size: NA; V: TRBV25-1; D: TRBD1; DNA: TGTGCCAGCAGCGAATCCGGGACAGCATCCTACGAGCAGTACTTC; CDR3: CASSESGTASYEQYF
J: TRBJ1-2; size: once; V: TRBV27; D: NA; DNA: TGTGCCAGCAGGTCACAAGTTGGCAACAACTATGGCTACACCTTC; CDR3: CASRSQVGNNYGYTF
J: TRBJ1-1; size: NA; V: TRBV23-1; D: TRBD1; DNA: TGCGCCAGCAGTCACGACCGGGACAGGGGTTGCACTGAAGCTTTCTTT; CDR3: CASSHDRDRGCTEAFF
J: TRBJ1-2; size: NA; V: TRBV30; D: NA; DNA: TGTGCCTGGAGACCTACGGTGAACTATGGCTACACCTTC; CDR3: CAWRPTVNYGYTF
J: TRBJ2-2; size: NA; V: TRBV7-6; D: TRBD1; DNA: TGTGCCAGCAGCCTCCAGAGACAGGGTATCCCCGGGGAGCTGTTTTTT; CDR3: CASSLQRQGIPGELFF
J: TRBJ2-7; size: NA; V: TRBV11-3; D: TRBD1; DNA: TGTGCCAGCAGCTTTAGGGGGACAGGGCCCTACGAGCAGTACTTC; CDR3: CASSFRGTGPYEQYF
J: TRBJ2-3; size: NA; V: TRBV19; D: NA; DNA: TGTGCCAGTAGTACCCTACAACAGGCCGGGACAGATACGCAGTATTTT; CDR3: CASSTLQQAGTDTQYF
J: TRBJ2-2; size: NA; V: TRBV6-5; D: TRBD1; DNA: TGTGCCAGCAGTCGACAGGGGGACACCGGGGAGCTGTTTTTT; CDR3: CASSRQGDTGELFF
J: TRBJ2-5; size: NA; V: TRBV7-6; D: TRBD2; DNA: TGTGCCAGCAGCTTTGGCGGGGGCCAAGAGACCCAGTACTTC; CDR3: CASSFGGGQETQYF
J: TRBJ2-1; size: NA; V: TRBV11-3; D: TRBD1; DNA: TGTGCCAGTATCGGGACAGGGGTGAACAATGAGCAGTTCTTC; CDR3: CASIGTGVNNEQFF
J: TRBJ1-4; size: NA; V: TRBV5-1; D: TRBD1; DNA: TGCGCCAGCAGCTTGTCCGACAGGGGAACTAATGAAAAACTGTTTTTT; CDR3: CASSLSDRGTNEKLFF
J: TRBJ2-7; size: NA; V: TRBV6-1; D: NA; DNA: TGTGCCAGCAGTACCGAATTCCGGGGGGCTAGCGAGCAGTACTTC; CDR3: CASSTEFRGASEQYF
J: TRBJ2-2; size: few; V: TRBV6-6; D: TRBD1; DNA: TGTGCCAGCAGTTACGGGCAGGGGGTCGGGGAGCTGTTTTTT; CDR3: CASSYGQGVGELFF